This T cell receptor beta chain was identified in a study of T cells in Graves' hyperthyroidism and ophthalmopathy. This clonotype was observed a few times. The TCR beta CDR3 regions underwent amplification using RNA transcripts as the source. HTBI primers were the set used in a first-round RT-PCR of the TCR CDR3. One entry per CDR3 protein results from TCRdb running MiXCR on the multiplex PCR reads. The sample contains about 270,000 distinct CDR3 sequences, approximately 23% of which appear only once. Using approximately 10 ml of fresh peripheral blood, PBMCs were prepared. CDR1 is KGHDR, CDR2 SFDVKD, per germline. Trimming cost V 2 bases and J 1 base, with 9 bases left between them. This CDR3 is 15 amino acids long.

This receptor was identified in a man aged 25-45 years with Graves' ophthalmopathy. The material sequenced was blood. This chain connects TRBV24-1 to TRBJ2-3, with D maybe TRBD2 (5 bases). The CDR3 region is CATSDSRTRTDTQYF. DNA of the CDR3: TGTGCCACCAGTGATTCTAGGACTCGCACAGATACGCAGTATTTT.